A selection of T cell receptor beta chains follows, all from one sample in a study of cytotoxic CD8 clonotypes in ibrutinib-treated CLL. The table came from immunoSEQ multiplex PCR; TCRdb's copy has only in-frame clones and leaves some out. The sample consists of approximately 47,000 clones, approximately 65% of them appearing once. Sequencing was performed on PBMCs, taken after 24 months of ibrutinib treatment. These receptors came from a human donor with chronic lymphocytic leukemia. Both conserved end residues are part of each CDR3. The order of the fields is V gene, J gene, clone size, D gene, CDR3 protein, CDR3 DNA. The D gene is left open where the match is weak. The size field is filled for only some rows; it gives once, few, many or a size class.

V: TRBV6-6; J: TRBJ1-2; size: few; D: .; CDR3: CATPVGGGDGYTF; DNA: TGTGCCACCCCCGTGGGGGGAGGGGATGGCTACACCTTC
V: TRBV11-2; J: TRBJ2-5; size: .; D: TRBD2; CDR3: CASSHRLAGGPETQYF; DNA: TGTGCCAGCAGCCACAGACTAGCGGGAGGGCCGGAGACCCAGTACTTC
V: TRBV11-2; J: TRBJ2-1; size: few; D: .; CDR3: CASSLVVDEQFF; DNA: TGTGCCAGCAGCTTAGTTGTCGATGAGCAGTTCTTC
V: TRBV30; J: TRBJ1-3; size: .; D: .; CDR3: CAWSAPTGWLNTIYF; DNA: TGTGCCTGGAGTGCCCCTACAGGGTGGTTAAACACCATATATTTT
V: TRBV28; J: TRBJ1-3; size: few; D: .; CDR3: CASEDFRNTIYF; DNA: TGTGCCAGCGAAGATTTCCGAAACACCATATATTTT
V: TRBV30; J: TRBJ2-7; size: .; D: .; CDR3: CAWSLQGFHEQYF; DNA: TGTGCCTGGAGTTTACAGGGTTTCCACGAGCAGTACTTC
V: TRBV27; J: TRBJ2-5; size: .; D: TRBD2; CDR3: CASSLLTSGRAKTQYF; DNA: TGTGCCAGCAGTTTACTGACTAGCGGGAGGGCGAAGACCCAGTACTTC
V: TRBV2; J: TRBJ2-7; size: .; D: TRBD1; CDR3: CASRETGNPYEQYF; DNA: TGTGCCAGCAGAGAGACAGGGAATCCCTACGAGCAGTACTTC
V: TRBV27; J: TRBJ1-2; size: .; D: TRBD1; CDR3: CASSLYALGQGNYGYTF; DNA: TGTGCCAGCAGTTTATATGCCCTGGGACAGGGGAACTATGGCTACACCTTC
V: TRBV7-8; J: TRBJ2-1; size: .; D: TRBD1; CDR3: CASSPRRGHLYNEQFF; DNA: TGTGCCAGCAGCCCCCGCAGGGGGCATCTTTACAATGAGCAGTTCTTC
V: TRBV4-1; J: TRBJ1-2; size: .; D: TRBD1; CDR3: CASSQATGGRGYTF; DNA: TGCGCCAGCAGCCAAGCTACAGGGGGCCGGGGCTACACCTTC
V: TRBV7-2; J: TRBJ2-1; size: .; D: TRBD2; CDR3: CASSPSTSATNPYNEQFF; DNA: TGTGCCAGCAGCCCATCGACTAGCGCGACGAACCCCTACAATGAGCAGTTCTTC
V: TRBV21-1; J: TRBJ1-5; size: .; D: .; CDR3: CASSKGLENQPQHF; DNA: TGTGCCAGCAGCAAGGGTCTGGAAAATCAGCCCCAGCATTTT
V: TRBV10-2; J: TRBJ2-5; size: .; D: .; CDR3: CASSEGGGLTQYF; DNA: TGCGCCAGCAGTGAAGGAGGCGGCTTGACCCAGTACTTC
V: TRBV30; J: TRBJ1-5; size: .; D: .; CDR3: CAWSVSPGQPQHF; DNA: TGTGCCTGGAGTGTTTCCCCTGGGCAGCCCCAGCATTTT
V: TRBV29-1; J: TRBJ2-7; size: .; D: .; CDR3: CSVKEHSGHEQYF; DNA: TGCAGCGTGAAGGAGCATAGCGGCCACGAGCAGTACTTC
V: TRBV6-5; J: TRBJ2-7; size: .; D: .; CDR3: CASMAGLTFYEQYF; DNA: TGTGCCAGCATGGCAGGCCTCACTTTCTACGAGCAGTACTTC
V: TRBV27; J: TRBJ1-2; size: .; D: .; CDR3: CASSLWGGRDVYGYTF; DNA: TGTGCCAGCAGTTTATGGGGTGGACGGGACGTCTATGGCTACACCTTC
V: TRBV11-1; J: TRBJ1-1; size: few; D: TRBD1; CDR3: CASSLEGAHTEAFF; DNA: TGTGCCAGCAGCTTAGAGGGGGCCCACACTGAAGCTTTCTTT
V: TRBV2; J: TRBJ2-7; size: .; D: .; CDR3: CASSAAGARQYF; DNA: TGTGCCAGCAGTGCCGCCGGGGCTCGGCAGTACTTC
V: TRBV30; J: TRBJ1-3; size: .; D: .; CDR3: CAWSKGVSGNTIYF; DNA: TGTGCCTGGAGTAAGGGGGTTTCAGGAAACACCATATATTTT
V: TRBV13; J: TRBJ2-2; size: .; D: TRBD2; CDR3: CASSLGREGTGELFF; DNA: TGTGCCAGCAGCTTAGGCCGGGAGGGGACCGGGGAGCTGTTTTTT
V: TRBV12-5; J: TRBJ2-3; size: .; D: TRBD2; CDR3: CASGLIAGTSAPYF; DNA: TGTGCTAGTGGTTTAATAGCCGGGACTAGCGCCCCGTATTTT
V: TRBV29-1; J: TRBJ1-1; size: .; D: .; CDR3: CSGGEMNTEAFF; DNA: TGCAGCGGTGGGGAGATGAACACTGAAGCTTTCTTT
V: TRBV7-8; J: TRBJ1-2; size: .; D: .; CDR3: CASSSTTGLNYGYTF; DNA: TGTGCCAGCAGCTCAACCACAGGGTTAAACTATGGCTACACCTTC
V: TRBV4-1; J: TRBJ1-2; size: once; D: .; CDR3: CASSQERLWGENYGYTF; DNA: TGCGCCAGCAGCCAAGAAAGGTTATGGGGGGAAAACTATGGCTACACCTTC
V: TRBV7-3; J: TRBJ1-1; size: .; D: .; CDR3: CASSSGRAAEAFF; DNA: TGTGCCAGCAGCTCCGGCAGGGCGGCTGAAGCTTTCTTT
V: TRBV28; J: TRBJ2-1; size: .; D: TRBD2; CDR3: CASSFPLAGTYNEQFF; DNA: TGTGCCAGCAGTTTCCCACTAGCGGGGACCTACAATGAGCAGTTCTTC
V: TRBV9; J: TRBJ1-2; size: .; D: .; CDR3: CASSVDEGSRYGYTF; DNA: TGTGCCAGCAGCGTAGATGAAGGGTCTCGGTATGGCTACACCTTC
V: TRBV27; J: TRBJ1-1; size: .; D: TRBD1; CDR3: CASSTTGTVNTEAFF; DNA: TGTGCCAGCAGTACGACCGGGACAGTGAACACTGAAGCTTTCTTT
V: TRBV7-9; J: TRBJ2-7; size: .; D: TRBD2; CDR3: CASSVAGPIDEQYF; DNA: TGTGCCAGCAGTGTAGCGGGACCTATTGACGAGCAGTACTTC
V: TRBV15; J: TRBJ1-1; size: .; D: .; CDR3: CATSRGEKNTEAFF; DNA: TGTGCCACCAGCAGAGGGGAAAAGAACACTGAAGCTTTCTTT
V: TRBV10-1; J: TRBJ2-3; size: once; D: .; CDR3: CASSEGDKITDTQYF; DNA: TGCGCCAGCAGTGAGGGGGACAAGATCACAGATACGCAGTATTTT
V: TRBV19; J: TRBJ1-2; size: .; D: .; CDR3: CASRTGSYGYTF; DNA: TGTGCCAGTAGAACAGGTTCCTATGGCTACACCTTC
V: TRBV19; J: TRBJ1-6; size: .; D: TRBD1; CDR3: CASSARDREVSSYNSPLHF; DNA: TGTGCCAGTAGTGCCCGGGACAGGGAAGTTTCCTCCTATAATTCACCCCTCCACTTT
V: TRBV5-4; J: TRBJ1-2; size: .; D: .; CDR3: CASSSPGLGGYTF; DNA: TGTGCCAGCAGCTCGCCGGGCCTAGGCGGCTACACCTTC
V: TRBV2; J: TRBJ2-1; size: .; D: TRBD2; CDR3: CASSKTSGMVNEQFF; DNA: TGTGCCAGCAGCAAAACTAGCGGGATGGTTAATGAGCAGTTCTTC
V: TRBV11-3; J: TRBJ2-2; size: .; D: .; CDR3: CASSLNRNTGELFF; DNA: TGTGCCAGCAGCTTAAATCGGAACACCGGGGAGCTGTTTTTT
V: TRBV2; J: TRBJ1-1; size: .; D: .; CDR3: CASSEARQDTEAFF; DNA: TGTGCCAGCAGTGAAGCTCGACAGGACACTGAAGCTTTCTTT
V: TRBV30; J: TRBJ2-7; size: once; D: TRBD1; CDR3: CAWSPSQTGGNYEQYF; DNA: TGTGCCTGGAGTCCCTCCCAGACAGGGGGCAATTACGAGCAGTACTTC
V: TRBV7-6; J: TRBJ2-3; size: .; D: .; CDR3: CASSLRASTDTQYF; DNA: TGTGCCAGCAGCTTAAGGGCTAGCACAGATACGCAGTATTTT
V: TRBV30; J: TRBJ2-2; size: .; D: .; CDR3: CAWSVSWNTGELFF; DNA: TGTGCCTGGAGTGTATCCTGGAACACCGGGGAGCTGTTTTTT
V: TRBV2; J: TRBJ2-7; size: few; D: .; CDR3: CASSEVPGPYEQYF; DNA: TGTGCCAGCAGTGAAGTGCCGGGGCCCTACGAGCAGTACTTC
V: TRBV28; J: TRBJ1-5; size: .; D: TRBD1; CDR3: CASSLVLDRGLRQPQHF; DNA: TGTGCCAGCAGTTTGGTGTTGGACAGGGGGCTGAGGCAGCCCCAGCATTTT
V: TRBV7-2; J: TRBJ1-5; size: once; D: .; CDR3: CASSFWGVNQPQHF; DNA: TGTGCCAGCAGCTTTTGGGGAGTCAATCAGCCCCAGCATTTT
V: TRBV19; J: TRBJ2-2; size: .; D: .; CDR3: CASKERDTGELFF; DNA: TGTGCCAGTAAGGAGAGGGACACCGGGGAGCTGTTTTTT
V: TRBV6-6; J: TRBJ1-1; size: .; D: .; CDR3: CASSTGQNTEAFF; DNA: TGTGCCAGCAGTACGGGACAAAACACTGAAGCTTTCTTT
V: TRBV6-1; J: TRBJ2-5; size: .; D: .; CDR3: CASSESLGHAETQYF; DNA: TGTGCCAGCAGTGAAAGCTTAGGACATGCGGAGACCCAGTACTTC
V: TRBV9; J: TRBJ2-5; size: few; D: .; CDR3: CASSADGAAGETQYF; DNA: TGTGCCAGCAGCGCTGATGGGGCGGCGGGAGAGACCCAGTACTTC
V: TRBV6-1; J: TRBJ2-1; size: few; D: .; CDR3: CASSVGSYNEQFF; DNA: TGTGCCAGCAGTGTGGGCAGCTACAATGAGCAGTTCTTC
V: TRBV29-1; J: TRBJ1-1; size: .; D: .; CDR3: CSVETQGWGTEAFF; DNA: TGCAGCGTTGAAACGCAGGGCTGGGGAACTGAAGCTTTCTTT
V: TRBV2; J: TRBJ2-7; size: few; D: TRBD2; CDR3: CASSRGGSYEQYF; DNA: TGTGCCAGCAGTCGGGGCGGGAGTTACGAGCAGTACTTC
V: TRBV27; J: TRBJ1-1; size: .; D: .; CDR3: CASSSDRLKAFF; DNA: TGTGCCAGCAGTTCGGACCGCCTTAAAGCTTTCTTT
V: TRBV2; J: TRBJ2-3; size: .; D: TRBD1; CDR3: CAWGDRASPDTQYF; DNA: TGTGCCTGGGGGGACAGGGCGAGCCCAGATACGCAGTATTTT
V: TRBV6-6; J: TRBJ2-7; size: .; D: .; CDR3: CASSYSDSWEQYF; DNA: TGTGCCAGCAGTTACTCCGACTCGTGGGAGCAGTACTTC
V: TRBV7-2; J: TRBJ1-4; size: .; D: .; CDR3: CASSWGHLNEKLFF; DNA: TGTGCCAGCAGCTGGGGACACTTAAATGAAAAACTGTTTTTT
V: TRBV5-1; J: TRBJ1-2; size: .; D: TRBD1; CDR3: CASSLVGGTGTGYGYTF; DNA: TGCGCCAGCAGCTTGGTAGGGGGAACCGGGACAGGCTATGGCTACACCTTC